This TCR beta chain emerged from a study of T cell repertoires in cytomegalovirus infection. Study at large: Use of recently identified HLA-C-restricted and well-studied HLA-B-restricted CMV epitopes was part of the study. In public TCR beta signatures, there were indications of both CMV infection and matching HLA type. Study-wide results and caveats: Cumulative frequency of public TCR beta families picked out carriers of CMV plus the relevant HLA. HLA-C-restricted TCR beta clonotypes specific for CMV led the ex vivo response.

As concerns this clonotype: Antigen specificity is unknown.

Trimming removed 4 bases from V and 5 bases from J; junction bases left unmatched: 13. The CDR3 contains 16 residues. CDR1 is SGHRS and CDR2 is YFSETQ in the germline V gene. From the reads, TCRdb called clonotypes with MiXCR, one entry per CDR3 protein. The table shows about 770,000 distinct CDR3 sequences, with about 27% occurring only once. The V gene is TRBV5-1, the J gene TRBJ2-7, with TRBD1 matching 9 bases. The receptor comes from a human donor in good health (CMV status not recorded). Some clones in this sample may be carry-over from other donors' samples. Sequences were derived from cultured CD8+ T cells from PBMCs, sampled from culture after CMV antigen stimulation. As DNA, the CDR3 is TGCGCCAGCAGCGACCCACAGGGGGCACCCATCCACGAGCAGTACTTC. The encoded protein is CASSDPQGAPIHEQYF.